Listed here is a single TCR beta chain. Measured with immunoSEQ multiplex PCR; TCRdb has only the in-frame clones, and not every one. The table has around 70,000 clones, about nine tenths seen once. The V gene's germline CDR1 is MNHEY and CDR2 SMNVEV (reference sequence). Trimming removed 3 bases from V and 3 bases from J; junction bases left unmatched: 5. This CDR3 spans 14 amino acids. This sample was taken from a study of blood T cell repertoires in COVID-19. The receptor comes from a human donor in a cohort sampled during active COVID-19. Material for sequencing was peripheral blood. J is TRBJ2-7 and V is TRBV27, with TRBD1 matching over 7 bases. The CDR3 coding sequence is TGTGCCAGCAGTTTTTCAGGGGGTATCTACGAGCAGTACTTC. Amino acid sequence: CASSFSGGIYEQYF.